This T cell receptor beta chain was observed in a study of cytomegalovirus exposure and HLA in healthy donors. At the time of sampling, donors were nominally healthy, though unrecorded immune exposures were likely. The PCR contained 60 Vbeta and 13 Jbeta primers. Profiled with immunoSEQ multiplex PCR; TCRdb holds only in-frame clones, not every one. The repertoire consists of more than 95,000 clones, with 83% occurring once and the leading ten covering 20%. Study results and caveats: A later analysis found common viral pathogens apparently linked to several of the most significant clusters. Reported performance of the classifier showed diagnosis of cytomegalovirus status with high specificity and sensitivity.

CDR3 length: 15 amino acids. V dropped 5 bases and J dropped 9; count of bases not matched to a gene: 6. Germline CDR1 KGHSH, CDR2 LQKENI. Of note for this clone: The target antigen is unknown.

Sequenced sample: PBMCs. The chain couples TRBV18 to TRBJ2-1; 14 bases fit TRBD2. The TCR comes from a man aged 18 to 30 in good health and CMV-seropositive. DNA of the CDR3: TGTGCCAGCTCAATTGGGACTAGCGGGGGCATTGAGCAGTTCTTC. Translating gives CASSIGTSGGIEQFF. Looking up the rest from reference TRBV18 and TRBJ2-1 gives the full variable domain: NAGVMQNPRHLVRRRGQEARLRCSPMKGHSHVYWYRQLPEEGLKFMVYLQKENIIDESGMPKERFSAEFPKEGPSILRIQQVVRGDSAAYFCASSIGTSGGIEQFFGPGTRLTVL.